This T cell receptor (beta chain) came from a study of blood T cells in healthy people across ages. A second PCR, run for about 6 to 12 cycles, used a sample-barcoded 5' primer plus a J-beta primer mix. Each CDR3 protein gets one entry after TCRdb re-called the 5' RACE reads with MiXCR. This sample has about 800,000 distinct CDR3 sequences, with 20% to 25% found just once. CDR1 SGHTA and CDR2 FQGTGA come from the germline V gene. This CDR3 has 13 residues. The V and J ends lost 4 bases and 10 bases, in that order; junction bases with no gene match: 8. This sample also belongs to another study, concerning T cells of mothers and their children.

The sequence derives from a boy aged 5-17 years in good health. V gene TRBV7-3 combines with J gene TRBJ2-3; 7 nucleotides align to TRBD1. Sequenced: blood. The CDR3 DNA sequence: TGTGCCAGCAGCTCAAGCCCCACAGGGGCGCAGTATTTT. Translating gives CASSSSPTGAQYF.